These 27 T cell receptor beta chains were all obtained from the same sample, sequenced in a study of T cell repertoires in cytomegalovirus infection. No antigens are known for them. TCRdb passed the reads through MiXCR, listing each CDR3 protein once. The repertoire holds around 310,000 distinct CDR3 sequences, under 35% seen once, with roughly 20% in the top ten. The sample here was cultured PBMCs, taken from culture after CMV antigen stimulation. Receptor source: a human donor in good health (CMV status not recorded). Some clones in this sample may be carry-over from other donors' samples.

This chain uses TRBV10-3 with TRBJ1-1, with D tentatively TRBD1 (5 bases). Germline loops: CDR1 ENHRY, CDR2 SYGVKD. V lost 2 bases and J lost 5, with 15 bases in between. The CDR3 is made up of 15 amino acids. CDR3 in DNA: TGTGCCATCAGTGAGGCCGTTGGGGCGGGTACTGAAGCTTTCTTT. Protein: CAISEAVGAGTEAFF.

The chain couples TRBV27 to TRBJ2-7, with 8 bases that match TRBD1. The junction had 7 bases not matched to a gene; V was cut back by 5 bases and J by 1 base. Per the germline V gene, CDR1 is MNHEY and CDR2 is SMNVEV (reference sequence). There are 15 residues in the CDR3. CDR3 sequence reads: CASSPGTGLSYEQYF. Here the CDR3 DNA reads TGTGCCAGCAGTCCAGGGACAGGTTTGTCCTACGAGCAGTACTTC.

This clonotype was counted a few times. V and J are TRBV28 and TRBJ2-7; D unresolved. V was pared by 5 bases and J by 0 bases, with 11 bases between. Germline V gives CDR1 MDHEN, CDR2 SYDVKM. The CDR3 totals 14 residues. CDR3 region: CASSRAADSYEQYF. CDR3 bases: TGTGCCAGCAGTCGGGCCGCCGACTCCTACGAGCAGTACTTC.

CDR3 nucleotides: TGTGCCACCAGCAGAGAACACAGGCTCAACACTGAAGCTTTCTTT. It codes for CATSREHRLNTEAFF. V gene TRBV15 combines with J gene TRBJ1-1; D is possibly TRBD1 (5 bases). This CDR3 is built from 15 residues. Germline CDR1 is LNHNV and CDR2 is YYDKDF (reference sequence). With 0 bases removed from V and 2 bases from J, the gap between germline ends came to 10 bases.

The chain joins TRBV24-1 to TRBJ1-5; D might be TRBD1 (6 bases). This CDR3 spans 16 amino acids. The ends were cut back, 3 bases at V and 6 bases at J, with 17 bases in the middle. Germline loops: CDR1 KGHDR, CDR2 SFDVKD. In nucleotides, the CDR3 is TGTGCCACCAGTGATCCCAAGCGGGGGGCAGGTCAGCCCCAGCATTTT. Its protein is CATSDPKRGAGQPQHF.

In its sample, this clonotype was seen many times. The chain is built from TRBV7-2 and TRBJ2-7, with D perhaps given as TRBD1 or TRBD2 (5 bases each). V lost 4 bases to trimming and J lost 0 bases, with 19 bases between them. This CDR3 comprises 17 residues. The germline CDR1 and CDR2 sequences are SGHTA and FQGNSA. The CDR3 loop reads CASSYPLGAPLSYEQYF. Here the CDR3 DNA reads TGTGCCAGCAGCTACCCCCTCGGGGCACCCCTCTCCTACGAGCAGTACTTC. Based on the CDR3 plus reference TRBV7-2 and TRBJ2-7, the full variable domain is GAGVSQSPSNKVTEKGKDVELRCDPISGHTALYWYRQSLGQGLEFLIYFQGNSAPDKSGLPSDRFSAERTGGSVSTLTIQRTQQEDSAVYLCASSYPLGAPLSYEQYFGPGTRLTVT.

The chain links TRBV7-9 to TRBJ1-2; TRBD1 is a possible D gene (5 bases). CDR3 length: 14 residues. V gave up 3 bases and J gave up 5 bases, with 13 bases separating them. Looked up from germline, CDR1 is SEHNR and CDR2 is FQNEAQ (reference sequence). This CDR3 reads CASSFSAGAYGYTF. The CDR3 DNA is TGTGCCAGCAGCTTTAGCGCCGGGGCGTATGGCTACACCTTC.

There are a few counts of this clonotype. The V and J genes are TRBV2 and TRBJ2-7, with D perhaps matching TRBD1 (5 bases). The CDR3 length is 13 residues. Germline assignment: CDR1 SNHLY and CDR2 FYNNEI. The V gene lost 8 bases and the J gene lost 2 bases, with 13 bases spanning the gap. The CDR3 DNA follows: TGTGCCAGCGACTTGGGGCTAACCTACGAGCAGTACTTC. This codes for CASDLGLTYEQYF.

This clonotype was observed a few times. At one end the junction does not follow the germline gene, possibly because of a read error. This chain connects TRBV7-6 to TRBJ2-1; 11 bases match TRBD2. Germline-derived CDR1 and CDR2 are SGHVS and FNYEAQ. The CDR3 runs to 17 residues. CDR3 DNA: TGTGCCAGCAGCTTAGCGCTAGCGGGGGGAAGCTTTAATGGGCAGTTCTTC. As protein: CASSLALAGGSFNGQFF. The variable domain in full, completed from reference TRBV7-6 and TRBJ2-1, reads GAGVSQSPRYKVTKRGQDVALRCDPISGHVSLYWYRQALGQGPEFLTYFNYEAQQDKSGLPNDRFSAERPEGSISTLTIQRTEQRDSAMYRCASSLALAGGSFNGQFFGPGTRLTVL.

In DNA form, the CDR3 reads TGTGCCAGCAGTCTTCAGGGACCCAATTCACCCCTCCACTTT. Its translation is CASSLQGPNSPLHF. The J gene is TRBJ1-6, the V gene TRBV2, with a weak D call TRBD1 (5 bases). This CDR3 has 14 residues. CDR1 is SNHLY and CDR2 is FYNNEI in the germline V gene. V was shortened by 5 bases and J by 7 bases, with 12 bases between the two germline ends.

The chain combines TRBV11-3 with TRBJ2-1; possibly TRBD2 for D (5 bases). The ends were cut back, 2 bases at V and 3 bases at J, with 8 bases in the middle. Germline CDR1 SGHNT, CDR2 YENEEA. The CDR3 contains 14 residues. In DNA, the CDR3 is TGTGCCAGCAGCTTAAGGGCGGGCTACAATGAGCAGTTCTTC. Protein: CASSLRAGYNEQFF.

This clonotype was seen a few times. This chain joins TRBV10-3 and TRBJ1-1; 7 nucleotides match TRBD1. This CDR3 region has 13 residues. Germline V CDR1 and CDR2: ENHRY, SYGVKD. V lost 6 bases to trimming and J lost 0 bases; unmatched junction nucleotides: 1. This CDR3 is CAIRTGLNTEAFF. For the CDR3, the DNA is TGTGCCATCAGGACAGGGTTGAACACTGAAGCTTTCTTT.

This clonotype was recorded many times. V gene TRBV7-2 combines with J gene TRBJ1-2; 7 bases are a match to TRBD1. Germline CDR1 reads SGHTA; CDR2 reads FQGNSA. The length of the CDR3 is 14 residues. J lost 8 bases, V lost 2 bases, and 8 bases had no gene match. The CDR3: CASSLSQGVQGYTF. CDR3 in DNA: TGTGCCAGCAGCTTATCTCAGGGGGTTCAGGGCTACACCTTC.

The genes are TRBV28 and TRBJ2-1; D is unclear. The CDR3 has 15 amino acids. In germline, CDR1 is MDHEN, CDR2 SYDVKM. Trimming stripped 5 bases from V and 2 bases from J, with 13 bases between. CDR3: CASSQDPGTYNEQFF. The CDR3 region has the DNA TGTGCCAGCAGTCAAGACCCGGGCACCTACAATGAGCAGTTCTTC.

The chain joins TRBV5-8 to TRBJ2-5; D unclear. Trimming stripped 1 base from V and 2 bases from J, with 9 bases between. CDR1 and CDR2 from the germline V gene are SGHTS and YDEGEE. The CDR3 runs to 14 residues. The CDR3: CASSLKSFQETQYF. The CDR3 bases are TGTGCCAGCAGCTTGAAGTCTTTTCAAGAGACCCAGTACTTC.

The chain carries TRBV25-1 and TRBJ2-7; 12 bases are a match to TRBD2. This CDR3 comprises 14 residues. Trimming took 4 bases from V and 4 from J; bases not matched to a gene: 2. The V gene's germline CDR1 is MGHDK and CDR2 SYGVNS. The CDR3 spells CASSASGGAYEQYF. The CDR3 DNA follows: TGTGCCAGCAGTGCTAGCGGGGGGGCATACGAGCAGTACTTC.

This clonotype has only a few counts. The chain carries TRBV29-1 and TRBJ1-1, with a weak D call TRBD1 (5 bases). The V and J ends lost 4 bases and 6 bases respectively, with 21 bases between them. Germline V CDR1 and CDR2: SQVTM, ANQGSEA. The CDR3 spans 15 residues. DNA for the CDR3: TGCAGCGTTGTGGGGAGGGGACCGAGAACACCTGAAGCTTTCTTT. Protein: CSVVGRGPRTPEAFF.

In DNA, the CDR3 is TGTGCCAGCACCCCCTTTGGGGGAAACTATGGCTACACCTTC. Protein: CASTPFGGNYGYTF. The V and J genes are TRBV7-2 and TRBJ1-2, with D possibly TRBD1 on 5 matching bases. Germline values: CDR1 SGHTA, CDR2 FQGNSA. The CDR3 consists of 14 residues. Trimming stripped 7 bases from V and 2 bases from J, with 14 bases between.

CDR3 sequence reads: CASSLEKGWEQYF. The CDR3 region has the DNA TGTGCCAGCAGCTTAGAGAAGGGTTGGGAGCAGTACTTC. V usage is TRBV7-6 and J usage is TRBJ2-7, with D uncertain. V lost 1 base and J 7 bases, leaving 11 bases between the germline ends. Germline-derived CDR1 and CDR2 are SGHVS and FNYEAQ. The length of the CDR3 is 13 residues.

The chain couples TRBV27 to TRBJ2-7; TRBD1 might be the D (6 bases). Trimming removed 5 bases from V and 5 bases from J, with 19 bases in between. Looked up from germline, CDR1 is MNHEY and CDR2 is SMNVEV (reference sequence). The CDR3 covers 15 residues. The CDR3 DNA reads TGTGCCAGCAGTATACGCATCACGGGACAAAACGAGCAGTACTTC. Translating it yields CASSIRITGQNEQYF.

This clonotype was seen only a few times. The rearrangement uses TRBV20-1 and TRBJ2-1, with 11 bases fitting TRBD2. The CDR3 extends over 15 amino acids. Per germline, CDR1 DFQATT and CDR2 SNEGSKA (reference sequence). Trimming removed 0 bases from V and 6 bases from J; junction bases left unmatched: 4. As DNA, the CDR3 is TGCAGTGCTAGAGATGGGACTAGCGGTTTCAATGAGCAGTTCTTC. It specifies CSARDGTSGFNEQFF.

Many counts were recorded for this clonotype. The DNA of the CDR3 is TGTGCCAGCAGCGTAGGAACGGGCCCACTCTACGAGCAGTACTTC. Residues: CASSVGTGPLYEQYF. The chain links TRBV9 to TRBJ2-7; D is unresolved. Trimming took off 0 bases at V and 3 bases at J, with 13 bases between the two ends. The CDR3 is 15 residues long. From germline, CDR1 is SGDLS and CDR2 YYNGEE.

This clonotype was recorded at least ten times. V gene TRBV2 combines with J gene TRBJ2-1; TRBD2 matches 7 bases. CDR1 is SNHLY and CDR2 is FYNNEI in the germline V gene. Unmatched junction bases numbered 22, after V lost 10 bases and J lost 4 bases. CDR3 length: 18 amino acids. CDR3 sequence reads: CATPSPQGRGSSYNEQFF. The CDR3 nucleotides are TGTGCCACCCCCTCCCCTCAGGGACGCGGGAGTTCTTACAATGAGCAGTTCTTC.

This clonotype was seen more than once but under ten times. V is TRBV20-1 and J is TRBJ2-3; the match to TRBD1 covers 9 bases. Germline V gene data show CDR1 as DFQATT and CDR2 as SNEGSKA (reference sequence). After removal of 2 bases from V and 4 bases from J, the junction contained 13 bases not matched to a gene. The CDR3 has 17 residues. The CDR3 is CSARPTNRDRDSDTQYF. As DNA, the CDR3 is TGCAGTGCTAGACCAACAAACCGGGACAGGGATTCAGATACGCAGTATTTT.

The chain combines TRBV12-3 or TRBV12-4 with TRBJ2-7; 10 bases are shared with TRBD2. J gave up 1 base and V 7 bases, and 4 bases lay outside the gene matches. This CDR3 comprises 14 residues. The CDR3 region has the DNA TGTGCCAGCAACCCTAGCGGGGGATCCTACGAGCAGTACTTC. It encodes CASNPSGGSYEQYF.

This clonotype has just a few counts. V gene TRBV7-3 combines with J gene TRBJ1-1, with 9 nucleotides matching TRBD1. V shed 5 bases and J 3 bases; nucleotides not matched to a gene: 1. CDR1 SGHTA and CDR2 FQGTGA come from the germline V gene. The length of the CDR3 is 13 residues. CDR3 amino acids: CASSNRGHTEAFF. CDR3 nucleotides: TGTGCCAGCAGCAACAGGGGGCACACTGAAGCTTTCTTT. Full variable domain (outside the CDR3, taken from reference TRBV7-3 and TRBJ1-1): GAGVSQTPSNKVTEKGKYVELRCDPISGHTALYWYRQSLGQGPEFLIYFQGTGAADDSGLPNDRFFAVRPEGSVSTLKIQRTERGDSAVYLCASSNRGHTEAFFGQGTRLTVV.

The chain employs TRBV5-1 and TRBJ2-7; tentative D call: TRBD1 (5 bases). The CDR3 runs 13 residues. Germline loops: CDR1 SGHRS, CDR2 YFSETQ. V lost 2 bases and J lost 3, with 9 bases in between. CDR3 sequence reads: CASSFGQLYEQYF. For the CDR3, the DNA is TGCGCCAGCAGCTTTGGACAACTCTACGAGCAGTACTTC.